This T cell receptor (beta chain) is from a study of T cell responses to AZD1222 COVID-19 vaccine. Study-wide points: Baseline testing showed seropositivity in only a handful of AZD1222 recipients. An increase in Spike-specific TCR breadth and depth was observed after two AZD1222 doses.

The assay was immunoSEQ multiplex PCR, and TCRdb's table has in-frame clones only and misses some. The repertoire holds about 140,000 clones, with approximately 92% as singletons. The CDR3 has 17 residues. CDR1 is ENHRY and CDR2 is SYGVKD in the germline V gene. Trimming cost V 2 bases and J 2 bases; bases outside gene matches: 3. With regard to this clone: Its target is not known.

V and J are TRBV10-3 and TRBJ2-1; TRBD2 agrees at 13 bases. Sequenced material: peripheral blood, taken on day 0 of AZD1222 vaccination. This sequence was found in an adult in good health. CDR3 sequence (DNA): TGTGCCATCAGTGAGGGCACTAGCGGGAGGGCCTACAATGAGCAGTTCTTC. Encoded protein: CAISEGTSGRAYNEQFF.